Listed below are T cell receptor beta chains from one sample, sequenced in a study of control samples from healthy donors and cancer patients. The assay was immunoSEQ multiplex PCR, and TCRdb's table has in-frame clones only and misses some. Seen here are roughly 120,000 clones, approximately 90% observed once, and the top ten hold roughly 4.5%. What was sequenced was blood. These receptors originate from a human donor in good health. The donor label of this sample is uncertain. Each CDR3 is given with its conserved first and last residue. Fields, in order: J gene, V gene, CDR3 protein.

j_gene: TRBJ1-2; v_gene: TRBV24-1; CDR3aa: CATSDPPHGDYTF
j_gene: TRBJ2-3; v_gene: TRBV6-5; CDR3aa: CASSYSGHSKTDTQYF
j_gene: TRBJ2-7; v_gene: TRBV3-1/TRBV3-2; CDR3aa: CASSAPGQGLDEQYF
j_gene: TRBJ2-1; v_gene: TRBV27; CDR3aa: CASSFRGVGEQFF
j_gene: TRBJ2-1; v_gene: TRBV4-2; CDR3aa: CASSPLGSGTIYNEQFF
j_gene: TRBJ2-7; v_gene: TRBV18; CDR3aa: CASSPGQFYEQYF
j_gene: TRBJ2-7; v_gene: TRBV7-2; CDR3aa: CASSLVGSTYEQYF
j_gene: TRBJ1-2; v_gene: TRBV6-5; CDR3aa: CASSSQGGADGYTF
j_gene: TRBJ2-3; v_gene: TRBV2; CDR3aa: CASCNSEGGGTDTQYF
j_gene: TRBJ2-3; v_gene: TRBV5-1; CDR3aa: CASSSGQGTDTQYF
j_gene: TRBJ1-6; v_gene: TRBV19; CDR3aa: CASSMDRNSPLHF
j_gene: TRBJ1-5; v_gene: TRBV5-8; CDR3aa: CASSSQAGANQPQHF
j_gene: TRBJ2-2; v_gene: TRBV9; CDR3aa: CASSSDPRDSGTGELFF
j_gene: TRBJ1-5; v_gene: TRBV3-1/TRBV3-2; CDR3aa: CASSQEFGQPQHF
j_gene: TRBJ2-1; v_gene: TRBV3-1/TRBV3-2; CDR3aa: CASSQLTGERDNEQFF
j_gene: TRBJ2-6; v_gene: TRBV5-6; CDR3aa: CASSLGAYSGANVLTF